This T cell receptor (beta chain) was sequenced for a study of blood T cell repertoires in COVID-19 (dated by TCRdb to the early 2020s). About the investigation overall: Collaborator samples came from the United States, Italy and Spain and covered acute and convalescent phases of COVID-19. The material from the prospective study consisted of cDNA or gDNA derived from T cells, B-cell-depleted T cells, or PBMCs. Deeply sampled blood TCRbeta repertoires from subjects exposed to, actively infected with, or recovered from COVID-19 were included in the dataset. The repertoires were made available in a free public database intended to serve as a resource for research on the immune response to SARS-CoV-2. The samples were drawn from two sources: the first 160 participants of the ongoing ImmuneRACE study, and 1,000 to 1,500 subjects contributed by 6 global collaborators. The sample metadata nearly always contained a de-identified subject ID, COVID-19 status, age in years and sex. Where HLA class I and class II types were available, the types were taken from metadata supplied by the sample provider, not from assay-based typing.

This clone is hyperexpanded (1% or more) in its sample. The target of this receptor is not known. Within one base of it there is no much larger clone, and no base qualities were kept. From its cysteine to its phenylalanine, the CDR3 spans 16 amino acids. Just the 48-base CDR3 DNA is kept, in frame starting at base 1. V drops 2 bases and J drops 6 bases, leaving 17 bases in between. CDR1 is given as MNHEY and CDR2 as SVGEGT, both from the germline V gene. The immunoSEQ Assay, a bias-controlled multiplex PCR, was used to amplify TCRbeta CDR3 regions from genomic DNA. On the study's bioinformatics: Within the assay, amplification of reference gene primers was used to estimate how many nucleated cells each sample contained. To quantify the absolute abundance of each unique TCRbeta CDR3 rearrangement, sequence reads were collapsed and filtered. For each sample, productive Simpson clonality was calculated as the square root of Simpson's diversity index over productive rearrangements. Imported from immuneACCESS, the table was reduced by TCRdb to in-frame sequences with V and J called. These copies leave out some clones; in studies compared against another copy, an unresolved V gene accounts for under half, and the cause of the remainder is not known. Clonal size and the V and J genes are those of that table, whereas D and trimming came from the DNA. In this sample the table shows fewer than 25,000 clones, 90% to 95% of which occur a single time. The ten largest make up 8% of the sample.

The full study reports these points: Clinical and demographic metadata were provided uncurated, with the amount varying by source and participant.

Collaborating institutions collected whole blood in K2EDTA tubes following their own protocols. For TCRbeta analysis, collaborators shipped samples as frozen whole blood, isolated PBMCs, or DNA extracted from either of those sample types. Here the chain combines TRBV6-2 or TRBV6-3 and TRBJ2-4; the D gene is possibly TRBD2, with 6 bases matching. The sample comprised peripheral blood. This sequence originates from a human donor in a cohort sampled during active COVID-19. DNA sequence: TGTGCCAGCAGTTACGGGGGAGGAGGGACGGGAAACATTCAGTACTTC. Translated, this gives CASSYGGGGTGNIQYF.